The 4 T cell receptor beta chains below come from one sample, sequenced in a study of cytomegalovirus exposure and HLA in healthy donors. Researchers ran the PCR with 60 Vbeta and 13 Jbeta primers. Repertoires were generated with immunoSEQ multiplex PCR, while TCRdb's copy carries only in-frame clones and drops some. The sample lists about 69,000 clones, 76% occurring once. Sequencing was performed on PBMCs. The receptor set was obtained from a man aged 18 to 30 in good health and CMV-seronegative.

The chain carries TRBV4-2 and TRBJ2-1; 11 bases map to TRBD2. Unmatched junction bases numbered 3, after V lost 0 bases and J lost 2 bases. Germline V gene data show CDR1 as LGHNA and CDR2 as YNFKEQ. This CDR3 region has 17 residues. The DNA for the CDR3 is TGTGCCAGCAGCCAAGAACGGGGACTAGCGGCCTACAATGAGCAGTTCTTC. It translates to CASSQERGLAAYNEQFF.

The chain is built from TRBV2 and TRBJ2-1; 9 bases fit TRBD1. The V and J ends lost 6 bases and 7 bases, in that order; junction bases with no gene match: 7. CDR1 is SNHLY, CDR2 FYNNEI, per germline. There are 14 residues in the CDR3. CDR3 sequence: CASRRGQGGNEQFF. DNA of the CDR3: TGTGCCAGCAGGAGGGGACAGGGAGGTAATGAGCAGTTCTTC.

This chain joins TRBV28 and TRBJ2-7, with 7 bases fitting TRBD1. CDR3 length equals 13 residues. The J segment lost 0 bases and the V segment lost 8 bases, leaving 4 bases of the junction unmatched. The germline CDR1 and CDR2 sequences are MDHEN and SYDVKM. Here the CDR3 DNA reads TGTGCCAGCCGAGGGGGCGGCTCCTACGAGCAGTACTTC. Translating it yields CASRGGGSYEQYF.

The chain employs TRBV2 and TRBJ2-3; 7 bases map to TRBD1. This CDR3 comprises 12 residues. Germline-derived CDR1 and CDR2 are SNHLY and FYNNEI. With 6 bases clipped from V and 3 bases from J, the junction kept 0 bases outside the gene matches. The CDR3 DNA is TGTGCCAGCAGACAGGGGACAGATACGCAGTATTTT. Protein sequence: CASRQGTDTQYF.